This T cell receptor (beta chain) was captured in a study of blood T cell repertoires in COVID-19. In the study overall: Samples came from the United States, Italy and Spain, spanning acute and convalescent COVID-19.

This table comes from immunoSEQ multiplex PCR, and its TCRdb copy is limited to in-frame clones, with some not included. Here the sample spans fewer than 450,000 clones, about 87% being singletons. The origin of this receptor is a woman between 50 and 59 years old with COVID-19, enrolled during active disease. Sequencing was carried out using peripheral blood.

The CDR3 is CASSLAEGANYGYTF. CDR3 in DNA: TGCGCCAGCAGCTTGGCTGAGGGCGCGAACTATGGCTACACCTTC. The chain joins TRBV5-1 to TRBJ1-2; D uncertain. Germline V gene data show CDR1 as SGHRS and CDR2 as YFSETQ. The CDR3 runs to 15 residues. The V end was cut by 0 bases, the J end by 2 bases, with 11 bases between.